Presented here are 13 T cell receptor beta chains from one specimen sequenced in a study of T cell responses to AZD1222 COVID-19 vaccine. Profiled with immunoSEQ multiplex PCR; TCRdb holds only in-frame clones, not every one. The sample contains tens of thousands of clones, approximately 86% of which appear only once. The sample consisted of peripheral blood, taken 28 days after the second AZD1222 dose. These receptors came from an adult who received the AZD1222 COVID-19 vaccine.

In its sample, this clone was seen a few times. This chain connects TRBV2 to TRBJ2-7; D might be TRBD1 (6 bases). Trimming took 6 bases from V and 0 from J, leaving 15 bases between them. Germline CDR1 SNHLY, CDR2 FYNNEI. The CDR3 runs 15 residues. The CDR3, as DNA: TGTGCCAGCAGCGCACAGGGCCGCTACTCCTACGAGCAGTACTTC. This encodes CASSAQGRYSYEQYF.

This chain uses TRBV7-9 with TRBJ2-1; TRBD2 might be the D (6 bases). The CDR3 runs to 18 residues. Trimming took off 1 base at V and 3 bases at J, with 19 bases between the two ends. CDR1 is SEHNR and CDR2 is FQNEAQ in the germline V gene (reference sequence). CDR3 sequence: CASSLGLAPGGYYNEQFF. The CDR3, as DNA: TGTGCCAGCAGCTTAGGGCTAGCGCCCGGGGGTTACTACAATGAGCAGTTCTTC.

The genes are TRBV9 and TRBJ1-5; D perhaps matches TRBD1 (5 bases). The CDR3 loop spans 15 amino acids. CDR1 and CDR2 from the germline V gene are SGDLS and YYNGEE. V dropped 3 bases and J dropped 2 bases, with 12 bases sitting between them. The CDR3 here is CASSATGTGNQPQHF. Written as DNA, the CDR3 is TGTGCCAGCAGCGCAACGGGGACCGGCAATCAGCCCCAGCATTTT.

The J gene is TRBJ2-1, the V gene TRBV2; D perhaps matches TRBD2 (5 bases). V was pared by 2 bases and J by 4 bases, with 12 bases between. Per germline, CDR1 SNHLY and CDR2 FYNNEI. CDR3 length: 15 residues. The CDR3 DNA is TGTGCCAGCAGTGAAAAGGTAGCGCTATACAATGAGCAGTTCTTC. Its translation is CASSEKVALYNEQFF.

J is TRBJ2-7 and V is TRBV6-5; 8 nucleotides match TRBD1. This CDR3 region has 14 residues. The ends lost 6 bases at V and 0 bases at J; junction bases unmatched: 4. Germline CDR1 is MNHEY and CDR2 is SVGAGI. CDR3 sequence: CASRGTGLSYEQYF. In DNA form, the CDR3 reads TGTGCCAGCAGAGGGACAGGACTCTCCTACGAGCAGTACTTC.

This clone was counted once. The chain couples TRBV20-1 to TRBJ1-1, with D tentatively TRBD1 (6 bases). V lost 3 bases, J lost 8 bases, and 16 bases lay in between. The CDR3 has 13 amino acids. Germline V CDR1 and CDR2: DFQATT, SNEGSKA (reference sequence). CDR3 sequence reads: CSASKQGDKEAFF. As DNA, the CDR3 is TGCAGTGCTAGTAAACAGGGTGATAAGGAAGCTTTCTTT.

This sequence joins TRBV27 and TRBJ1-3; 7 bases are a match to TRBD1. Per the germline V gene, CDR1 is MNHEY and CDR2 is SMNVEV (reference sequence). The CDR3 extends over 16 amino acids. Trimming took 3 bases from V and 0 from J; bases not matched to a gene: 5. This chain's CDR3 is CASSLSGQISGNTIYF. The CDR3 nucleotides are TGTGCCAGCAGTTTGTCGGGACAGATCTCTGGAAACACCATATATTTT.

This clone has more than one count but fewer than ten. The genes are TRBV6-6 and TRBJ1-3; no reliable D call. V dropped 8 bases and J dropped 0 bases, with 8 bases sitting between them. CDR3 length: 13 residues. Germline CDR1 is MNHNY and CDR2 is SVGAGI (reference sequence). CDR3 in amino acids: CASVPASGNTIYF. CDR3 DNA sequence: TGTGCCAGCGTCCCAGCCTCTGGAAACACCATATATTTT.

The CDR3 protein is CASSFGPDTQYF. As DNA, the CDR3 is TGTGCCAGCAGCTTCGGCCCAGATACGCAGTATTTT. This chain connects TRBV11-3 to TRBJ2-3; D gene uncertain. V was cut by 3 bases and J by 4 bases, with 5 bases left in between. Per the germline V gene, CDR1 is SGHNT and CDR2 is YENEEA. This CDR3 region has 12 residues.

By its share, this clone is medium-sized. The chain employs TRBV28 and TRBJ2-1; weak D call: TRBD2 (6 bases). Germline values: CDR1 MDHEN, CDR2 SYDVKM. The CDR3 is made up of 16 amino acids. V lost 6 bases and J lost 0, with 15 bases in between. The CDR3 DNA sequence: TGTGCCAGCAGCAGGGACTGGGGAAGCTCCTACAATGAGCAGTTCTTC. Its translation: CASSRDWGSSYNEQFF.

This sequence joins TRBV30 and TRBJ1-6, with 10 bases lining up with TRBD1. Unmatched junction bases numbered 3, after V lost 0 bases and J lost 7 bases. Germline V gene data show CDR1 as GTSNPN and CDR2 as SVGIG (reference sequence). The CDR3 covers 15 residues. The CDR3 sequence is CAWSVRTGGNSPLHF. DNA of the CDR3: TGTGCCTGGAGTGTAAGGACAGGGGGGAATTCACCCCTCCACTTT.

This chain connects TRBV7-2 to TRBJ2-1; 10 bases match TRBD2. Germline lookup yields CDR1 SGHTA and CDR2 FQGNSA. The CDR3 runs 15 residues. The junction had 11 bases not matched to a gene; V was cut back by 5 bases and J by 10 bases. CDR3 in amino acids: CASSPDGLAAQEQFF. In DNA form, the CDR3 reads TGTGCCAGCAGCCCAGATGGACTAGCGGCCCAGGAGCAGTTCTTC. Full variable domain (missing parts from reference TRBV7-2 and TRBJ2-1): GAGVSQSPSNKVTEKGKDVELRCDPISGHTALYWYRQSLGQGLEFLIYFQGNSAPDKSGLPSDRFSAERTGGSVSTLTIQRTQQEDSAVYLCASSPDGLAAQEQFFGPGTRLTVL.

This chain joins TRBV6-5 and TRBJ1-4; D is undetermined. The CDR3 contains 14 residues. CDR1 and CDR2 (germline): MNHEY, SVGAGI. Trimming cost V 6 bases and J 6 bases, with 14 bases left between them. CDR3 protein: CASRPLGDDEKLFF. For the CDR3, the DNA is TGTGCCAGCAGGCCCTTGGGTGACGATGAAAAACTGTTTTTT.